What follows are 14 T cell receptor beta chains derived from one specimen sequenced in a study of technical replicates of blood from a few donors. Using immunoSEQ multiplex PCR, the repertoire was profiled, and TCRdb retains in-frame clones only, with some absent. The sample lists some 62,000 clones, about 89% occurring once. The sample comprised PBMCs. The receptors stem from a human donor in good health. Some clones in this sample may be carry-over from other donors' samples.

The CDR3 sequence: CASSLTGGTEAFF. Written as DNA, the CDR3 is TGTGCCAGCAGCTTAACGGGAGGCACTGAAGCTTTCTTT. The chain recombines TRBV7-3 with TRBJ1-1; D remains ambiguous. Germline assignment: CDR1 SGHTA and CDR2 FQGTGA. Trimming removed 0 bases at V and 4 bases at J, with 6 bases between. The CDR3 has 13 residues.

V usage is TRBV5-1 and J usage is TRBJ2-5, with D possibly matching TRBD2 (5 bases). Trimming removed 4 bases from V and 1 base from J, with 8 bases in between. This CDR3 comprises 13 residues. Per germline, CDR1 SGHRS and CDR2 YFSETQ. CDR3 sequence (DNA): TGCGCCAGCAGCCGTGCGGGCCAAGAGACCCAGTACTTC. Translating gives CASSRAGQETQYF.

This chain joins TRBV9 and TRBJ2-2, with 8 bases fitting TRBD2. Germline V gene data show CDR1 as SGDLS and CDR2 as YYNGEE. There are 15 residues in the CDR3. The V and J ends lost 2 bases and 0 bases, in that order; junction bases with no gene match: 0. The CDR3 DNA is TGTGCCAGCAGCGTTAGCGGGGCGAACACCGGGGAGCTGTTTTTT. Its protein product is CASSVSGANTGELFF.

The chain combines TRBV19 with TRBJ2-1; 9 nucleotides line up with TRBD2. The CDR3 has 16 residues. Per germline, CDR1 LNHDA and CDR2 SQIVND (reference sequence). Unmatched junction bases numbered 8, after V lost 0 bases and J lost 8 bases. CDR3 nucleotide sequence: TGTGCCAGTAGTATAGAGGCTAGCGGGACAACCTATGAGCAGTTCTTC. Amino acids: CASSIEASGTTYEQFF.

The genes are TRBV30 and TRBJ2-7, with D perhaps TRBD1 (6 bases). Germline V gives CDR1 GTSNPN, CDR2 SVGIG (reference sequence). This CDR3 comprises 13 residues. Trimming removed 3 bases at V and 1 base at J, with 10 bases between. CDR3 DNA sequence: TGTGCCTGGAGGACAGGCGGGTCCTACGAGCAGTACTTC. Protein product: CAWRTGGSYEQYF.

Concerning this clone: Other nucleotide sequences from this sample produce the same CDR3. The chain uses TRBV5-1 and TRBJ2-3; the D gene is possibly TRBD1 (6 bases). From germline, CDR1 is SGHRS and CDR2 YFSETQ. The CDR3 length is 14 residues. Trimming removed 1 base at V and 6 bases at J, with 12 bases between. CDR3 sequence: CASSLNQGRDTQYF. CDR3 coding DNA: TGCGCCAGCAGCTTGAATCAGGGGCGGGATACGCAGTATTTT.

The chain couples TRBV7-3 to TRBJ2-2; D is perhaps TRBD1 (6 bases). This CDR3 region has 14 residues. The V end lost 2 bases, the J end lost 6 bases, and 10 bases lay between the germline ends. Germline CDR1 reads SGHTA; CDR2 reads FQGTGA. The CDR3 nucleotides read TGTGCCAGCAGCTTACAGGGGCCGGCCGGGGAGCTGTTTTTT. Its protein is CASSLQGPAGELFF. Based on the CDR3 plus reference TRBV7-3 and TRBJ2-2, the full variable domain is GAGVSQTPSNKVTEKGKYVELRCDPISGHTALYWYRQSLGQGPEFLIYFQGTGAADDSGLPNDRFFAVRPEGSVSTLKIQRTERGDSAVYLCASSLQGPAGELFFGEGSRLTVL.

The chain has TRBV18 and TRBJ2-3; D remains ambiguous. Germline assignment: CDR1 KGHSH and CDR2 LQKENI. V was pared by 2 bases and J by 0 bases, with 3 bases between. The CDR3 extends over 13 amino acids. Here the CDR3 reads CASSPTSTDTQYF. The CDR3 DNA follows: TGTGCCAGCTCACCAACAAGCACAGATACGCAGTATTTT. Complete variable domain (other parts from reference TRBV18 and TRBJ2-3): NAGVMQNPRHLVRRRGQEARLRCSPMKGHSHVYWYRQLPEEGLKFMVYLQKENIIDESGMPKERFSAEFPKEGPSILRIQQVVRGDSAAYFCASSPTSTDTQYFGPGTRLTVL.

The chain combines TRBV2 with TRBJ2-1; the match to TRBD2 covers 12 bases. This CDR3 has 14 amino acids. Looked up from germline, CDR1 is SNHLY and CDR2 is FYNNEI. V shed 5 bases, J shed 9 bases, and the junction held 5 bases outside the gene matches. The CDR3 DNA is TGTGCCAGCAGTTGGACTAGCGGGGCGTCTGAGCAGTTCTTC. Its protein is CASSWTSGASEQFF.

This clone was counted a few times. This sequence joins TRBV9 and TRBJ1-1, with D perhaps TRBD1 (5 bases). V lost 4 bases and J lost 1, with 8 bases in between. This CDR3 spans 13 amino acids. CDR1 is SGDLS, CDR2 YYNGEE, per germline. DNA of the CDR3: TGTGCCAGCAGCAAGGACAAGAACACTGAAGCTTTCTTT. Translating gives CASSKDKNTEAFF.

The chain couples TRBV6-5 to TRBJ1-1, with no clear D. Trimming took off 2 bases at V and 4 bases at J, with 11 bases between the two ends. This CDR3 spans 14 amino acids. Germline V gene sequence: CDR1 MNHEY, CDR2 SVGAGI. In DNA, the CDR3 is TGTGCCAGCAGTTACGACTGGGAGTTCACTGAAGCTTTCTTT. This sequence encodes CASSYDWEFTEAFF.

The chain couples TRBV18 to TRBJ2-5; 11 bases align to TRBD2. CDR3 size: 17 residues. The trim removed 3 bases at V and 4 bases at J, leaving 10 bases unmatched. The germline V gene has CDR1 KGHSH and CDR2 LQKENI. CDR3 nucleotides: TGTGCCAGCTCACCCCCCGGCCTAGCGGGAGGACGAGAGACCCAGTACTTC. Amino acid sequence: CASSPPGLAGGRETQYF. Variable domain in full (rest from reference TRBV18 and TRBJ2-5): NAGVMQNPRHLVRRRGQEARLRCSPMKGHSHVYWYRQLPEEGLKFMVYLQKENIIDESGMPKERFSAEFPKEGPSILRIQQVVRGDSAAYFCASSPPGLAGGRETQYFGPGTRLLVL.

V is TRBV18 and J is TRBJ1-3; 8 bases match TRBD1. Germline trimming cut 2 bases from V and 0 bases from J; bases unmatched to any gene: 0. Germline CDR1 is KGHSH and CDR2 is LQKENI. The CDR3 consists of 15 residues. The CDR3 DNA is TGTGCCAGCTCACCAGGACAGGGCTCTGGAAACACCATATATTTT. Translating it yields CASSPGQGSGNTIYF.

CDR3 protein: CSVVEPGQGNYGYTF. CDR3 nucleotides: TGCAGCGTTGTCGAACCGGGACAGGGGAACTATGGCTACACCTTC. V is TRBV29-1 and J is TRBJ1-2, with 10 bases aligning to TRBD1. The CDR3 covers 15 residues. Germline assignment: CDR1 SQVTM and CDR2 ANQGSEA. The junction had 7 bases not matched to a gene; V was cut back by 4 bases and J by 2 bases.